This passage covers 18 T cell receptor beta chains from one sample sequenced in a study of vaccination effects on CD4 cells after COVID-19 (dated by TCRdb to the early 2020s). Receptors were amplified or captured by the immunoSEQ multiplex PCR assay. TCRdb carries this immuneACCESS record with in-frame sequences only. Its versions omit some clonotypes, under half of them owing to an unresolved V gene in the studies checked, with the rest unexplained. This sample holds approximately 65,000 clones; around 74% were observed only once. About 1.4% of the sample is held by the ten biggest clonotypes. These receptors' antigens are unknown. In the ViraFEST assay, PBMC were stimulated with viral peptide pools, and TCR sequencing was then used to find antigen-specific CD4+ T cell clonotypes based on their expansion. After more than nine days of culture, CD4+ T cells were isolated with the EasySep CD4+ T cell isolation kit. Participants received two doses of either the BNT162b2 or the mRNA-1273 mRNA SARS-CoV-2 vaccine.

Sequencing used CD4+ T cells from PBMCs cultured with HCoV-229E spike peptides, obtained after COVID-19 vaccination. In the paper's terms, the cell subset or site label means: HCoV-229E spike overlapping peptide pool stimulation. The receptor source for this set is a human donor who received a COVID-19 vaccine.

This chain connects TRBV2 to TRBJ1-2, with D possibly matching TRBD1 (5 bases). This CDR3 spans 15 amino acids. The V gene's germline CDR1 is SNHLY and CDR2 FYNNEI. V dropped 5 bases and J dropped 7 bases, with 20 bases sitting between them. The DNA of the CDR3 is TGTGCCAGCAGTCCCAATCCCGGGGCAGGGCCTGGCTACACCTTC. Its protein product is CASSPNPGAGPGYTF.

The chain carries TRBV24-1 and TRBJ2-5; possibly TRBD1 or TRBD2 for D (6 bases each). The germline gives CDR1 KGHDR, CDR2 SFDVKD. V was cut by 0 bases and J by 12 bases, with 13 bases left in between. The CDR3 is 13 residues long. The CDR3 nucleotides read TGTGCCACCAGTGATTTGGGGGTAAGGGGGGAGTACTTC. Residues: CATSDLGVRGEYF.

The chain is built from TRBV5-1 and TRBJ2-3, with D perhaps TRBD2 (6 bases). The CDR3 length is 17 residues. Deletions cut 6 bases from V and 0 bases from J, with 20 bases between. Germline CDR1 is SGHRS and CDR2 is YFSETQ. This CDR3 reads CASTGGSVGLSTDTQYF. CDR3 DNA: TGCGCCAGCACCGGCGGGTCGGTGGGACTCAGCACAGATACGCAGTATTTT.

The CDR3, as DNA: TGTGCCAGCAGTTACTCGGGGGACTATGGCTACACCTTC. Translating gives CASSYSGDYGYTF. This rearrangement joins TRBV6-5 to TRBJ1-2; perhaps TRBD1 as D (5 bases). Deletions cut 0 bases from V and 3 bases from J, with 5 bases between. Germline V gene lookup returns CDR1 MNHEY and CDR2 SVGAGI. The CDR3 is 13 residues long.

Details on this clone: Sequence at one end of the junction differs from germline and may be a read error. This sequence joins TRBV7-3 and TRBJ2-3; D is unclear. The CDR3 is made up of 15 amino acids. Germline CDR1 and CDR2: SGHTA and FQGTGA. The DNA for the CDR3 is TGTGCCAGCAGCGTAACGGGTAGATTCACAGATACGCAGTATTTT. It translates to CASSVTGRFTDTQYF.

This clone was counted only a few times. The V and J genes are TRBV6-1 and TRBJ1-1, with D uncertain. The CDR3 loop spans 13 amino acids. Per germline, CDR1 MNHNS and CDR2 SASEGT. V was pared by 2 bases and J by 1 base, with 5 bases between. CDR3 loop: CASSEFGNTEAFF. As DNA, the CDR3 is TGTGCCAGCAGTGAATTCGGGAACACTGAAGCTTTCTTT.

The chain links TRBV7-2 to TRBJ1-5; no definite D call. This CDR3 has 13 amino acids. The V and J ends lost 1 base and 6 bases respectively, with 7 bases between them. The germline CDR1 and CDR2 sequences are SGHTA and FQGNSA. The CDR3 region has the DNA TGTGCCAGCAGCTTAGACGGAGGTCAGCCCCAGCATTTT. The encoded protein is CASSLDGGQPQHF. The complete variable domain, with remaining parts taken from reference TRBV7-2 and TRBJ1-5, reads GAGVSQSPSNKVTEKGKDVELRCDPISGHTALYWYRQSLGQGLEFLIYFQGNSAPDKSGLPSDRFSAERTGGSVSTLTIQRTQQEDSAVYLCASSLDGGQPQHFGDGTRLSIL.

The rearrangement links TRBV5-1 to TRBJ2-2; 9 nucleotides agree with TRBD2. With 1 base clipped from V and 7 bases from J, the junction kept 5 bases outside the gene matches. From germline, CDR1 is SGHRS and CDR2 YFSETQ. The CDR3 covers 15 residues. CDR3 DNA: TGCGCCAGCAGCTTGACCACAGCGGGGGGCGGGGAGCTGTTTTTT. Its translation is CASSLTTAGGGELFF.

The J gene is TRBJ2-3, the V gene TRBV6-4; 13 positions agree with TRBD2. V shed 2 bases, J shed 6 bases, and the junction held 11 bases outside the gene matches. The germline V gene has CDR1 MRHNA and CDR2 SNTAGT. CDR3 length equals 18 residues. This CDR3 reads CASSDHWTSGGPRDTQYF. For the CDR3, the DNA is TGTGCCAGCAGTGACCACTGGACTAGCGGGGGCCCTCGTGATACGCAGTATTTT.

The V call is TRBV7-2, the J call TRBJ1-2; D is ambiguous. CDR1 and CDR2 (germline): SGHTA, FQGNSA. The CDR3 extends over 13 amino acids. The V end was cut by 2 bases, the J end by 8 bases, with 12 bases between. In DNA form, the CDR3 reads TGTGCCAGCAGCTTATGGGCAGAGAAGGGCTACACCTTC. Protein: CASSLWAEKGYTF.

This clone appeared a few times. The chain couples TRBV3-1 (or the pseudogene TRBV3-2) to TRBJ2-2; D is perhaps TRBD1 or TRBD2 (6 bases each). Trimming took off 1 base at V and 4 bases at J, with 16 bases between the two ends. The CDR3 loop spans 17 amino acids. Germline V gives CDR1 LGHDT, CDR2 YNNKEL (reference sequence). The CDR3 DNA reads TGTGCCAGCAGCCAAGGAAGTCCGGGGGCGGGCACCGGGGAGCTGTTTTTT. It codes for CASSQGSPGAGTGELFF.

This rearrangement joins TRBV6-5 to TRBJ1-2; D is undetermined. From germline, CDR1 is MNHEY and CDR2 SVGAGI. The CDR3 length is 14 residues. V lost 6 bases to trimming and J lost 3 bases, with 14 bases between them. The CDR3 bases are TGTGCCAGCAGACCCGGGCCAACCTACTATGGCTACACCTTC. Translated, it gives CASRPGPTYYGYTF.

A single count supports this clone. This chain joins TRBV10-2 and TRBJ1-4; 7 bases match TRBD1. V gave up 6 bases and J gave up 7 bases; unmatched junction bases: 8. This CDR3 is 14 amino acids long. Looked up from germline, CDR1 is WSHSY and CDR2 is SAAADI. In DNA, the CDR3 is TGCGCCAGCAGCCCCGGGACAGCCGTTGAAAAACTGTTTTTT. It translates to CASSPGTAVEKLFF.

The chain has TRBV2 and TRBJ1-1; perhaps TRBD1 as D (6 bases). The CDR3 extends over 13 amino acids. V lost 8 bases to trimming and J lost 4 bases, with 14 bases between them. Germline lookup yields CDR1 SNHLY and CDR2 FYNNEI. CDR3 residues: CASGGAEGTEAFF. The CDR3 DNA follows: TGTGCCAGCGGGGGCGCGGAGGGCACTGAAGCTTTCTTT.

The gene calls are TRBV12-3 or TRBV12-4 and TRBJ1-6; D may be TRBD1 (5 bases). There are 13 residues in the CDR3. V lost 5 bases to trimming and J lost 10 bases, with 12 bases between them. CDR3 protein: CASSTTEKSPLHF. The CDR3 bases are TGTGCCAGCAGTACGACAGAAAAATCACCCCTCCACTTT.

The rearrangement links TRBV4-2 to TRBJ1-1; tentatively, D is TRBD1 (5 bases). Germline CDR1 LGHNA, CDR2 YNFKEQ. V was trimmed by 4 bases and J by 7 bases, leaving 16 bases between them. This CDR3 has 14 amino acids. CDR3 amino acids: CASSLRDPRNEAFF. DNA for the CDR3: TGTGCCAGCAGCCTAAGGGACCCTCGGAATGAAGCTTTCTTT.

The chain recombines TRBV28 with TRBJ1-2, with D unclear. The CDR3 spans 12 residues. Trimming removed 2 bases from V and 5 bases from J, with 6 bases in between. CDR1 and CDR2 (germline): MDHEN, SYDVKM. The CDR3 nucleotides read TGTGCCAGCAGTTTAGAGGGTTATGGCTACACCTTC. Translating it yields CASSLEGYGYTF.

The V call is TRBV30, the J call TRBJ1-4, with unresolved D. Germline V gene lookup returns CDR1 GTSNPN and CDR2 SVGIG (reference sequence). The CDR3 has 14 amino acids. V was shortened by 3 bases and J by 2 bases, with 10 bases between the two germline ends. The CDR3 is CAWRGTGTNEKLFF. CDR3 nucleotide sequence: TGTGCCTGGAGGGGCACGGGGACTAATGAAAAACTGTTTTTT.